This T cell receptor (beta chain) was captured by sequencing in a study of shared clonotypes between healthy human individuals. The study's findings and limits: Deeper or shallower sequencing was expected to change how clonotypes are shared among donors.

Germline loops: CDR1 SGHVS, CDR2 FQNEAQ. This CDR3 comprises 13 residues. Trimming took 4 bases from V and 5 from J, leaving 11 bases between them. The assay was carried out at the deep level. How the authors handled the data: With immunoSEQ giving junction-only sequences and no quality scores, filtering differed. Repertoires were generated with immunoSEQ multiplex PCR, while TCRdb's copy carries only in-frame clones and drops some. From that table come the V and J calls and clone size; the DNA was used to work out D and trimming. The table records hundreds of thousands of clones, around 77% of them present only once. All of the donors resided in Nashville, Tennessee, and each was a Caucasian adult. On this clone itself: Its matching antigen is unknown.

V usage is TRBV7-8 and J usage is TRBJ1-1, with D possibly matching TRBD1 (5 bases). The TCR comes from a woman between 40 and 55 years old in good health. Some clones in this sample may be carry-over from other donors' samples. The sample consisted of PBMCs. The CDR3 DNA reads TGTGCCAGCAGCTCCCTGAAGGGGACTGAAGCTTTCTTT. Translation gives CASSSLKGTEAFF.